The clone carrying this TCR beta chain turned up a few times. The target antigen is unknown. This entry belongs to a study of identical twins. Study results and caveats: Twin pairs had excess sharing that was weaker in beta out-of-frame sequences. Reduced insertions were recorded for abundant cord blood beta clonotypes, with no such pattern in memory repertoires.

TCRdb reprocessed the 5' RACE reads via MiXCR and lists one record per CDR3 protein. In the table there are around 1.7 million distinct CDR3 sequences, 25% to 35% of which are singletons. All donors were healthy, and all were Caucasian. Sequencing input: cord blood. This clonotype was sampled from a newborn girl in good health.

Written as DNA, the CDR3 is TGTGCCAGCAGCGCGACAGGGAACATTCAGTACTTC. This translates into CASSATGNIQYF. V usage is TRBV7-9 and J usage is TRBJ2-4, with 7 bases fitting TRBD1. J lost 7 bases, V lost 5 bases, and 2 bases had no gene match. This CDR3 comprises 12 residues. CDR1 is SEHNR and CDR2 is FQNEAQ in the germline V gene (reference sequence).